These 20 T cell receptor beta chains were sequenced from one sample in a study of blood T cell repertoires in COVID-19. The table came from immunoSEQ multiplex PCR; TCRdb's copy has only in-frame clones and leaves some out. The sample lists about 300,000 clones; 90% were seen once. Sequences were obtained from PBMCs or T cells enriched from blood (not recorded which). These receptor sequences come from a young woman with acute COVID-19.

This clone was picked up one time. The CDR3 here is CASSQGYGYTEAFF. DNA for the CDR3: TGTGCCAGCAGCCAAGGTTACGGTTACACTGAAGCTTTCTTT. V gene TRBV3-1 (or the pseudogene TRBV3-2) combines with J gene TRBJ1-1; no reliable D call. Trimming removed 1 base at V and 3 bases at J, with 9 bases between. This CDR3 spans 14 amino acids. Germline V lookup: CDR1 LGHDT, CDR2 YNNKEL (reference sequence).

The genes are TRBV4-2 and TRBJ2-1, with 11 bases identical to TRBD2. Germline CDR1 is LGHNA and CDR2 is YNFKEQ. This CDR3 has 16 amino acids. With V trimmed by 0 bases and J by 11 bases, 9 bases remained unmatched. CDR3 residues: CASSQELAGGPQQQFF. For the CDR3, the DNA is TGTGCCAGCAGCCAAGAGTTAGCGGGAGGGCCCCAACAGCAGTTCTTC.

This rearrangement joins TRBV19 to TRBJ2-1; tentatively, D is TRBD2 (6 bases). The CDR3 has 15 amino acids. Germline assignment: CDR1 LNHDA and CDR2 SQIVND (reference sequence). With 5 bases removed from V and 8 bases from J, the gap between germline ends came to 19 bases. The CDR3, as DNA: TGTGCCAGTAGTCCCCAGAGCGGGCGGAGGGATGAGCAGTTCTTC. Its translation: CASSPQSGRRDEQFF. Drawing the rest from reference TRBV19 and TRBJ2-1, the complete variable domain is DGGITQSPKYLFRKEGQNVTLSCEQNLNHDAMYWYRQDPGQGLRLIYYSQIVNDFQKGDIAEGYSVSREKKESFPLTVTSAQKNPTAFYLCASSPQSGRRDEQFFGPGTRLTVL.

The chain links TRBV12-5 to TRBJ1-5; maybe TRBD1 (6 bases). In germline, CDR1 is LGHNT, CDR2 FRNRAP. V was trimmed by 1 base and J by 5 bases, leaving 15 bases between them. This CDR3 has 16 residues. The CDR3: CASGLGQVKTDQPQHF. The CDR3 DNA is TGTGCTAGTGGTTTGGGACAGGTGAAGACGGATCAGCCCCAGCATTTT. The full variable domain, completed using reference TRBV12-5 and TRBJ1-5, is DARVTQTPRHKVTEMGQEVTMRCQPILGHNTVFWYRQTMMQGLELLAYFRNRAPLDDSGMPKDRFSAEMPDATLATLKIQPSEPRDSAVYFCASGLGQVKTDQPQHFGDGTRLSIL.

J is TRBJ2-5 and V is TRBV10-1; possibly TRBD1 for D (5 bases). The germline V gene has CDR1 WNHNN and CDR2 SYGVQD (reference sequence). CDR3 size: 15 residues. V lost 3 bases and J 3 bases, leaving 14 bases between the germline ends. CDR3 region: CASSDNSRAEETQYF. The DNA for the CDR3 is TGCGCCAGCAGTGATAATTCCAGGGCGGAAGAGACCCAGTACTTC.

This rearrangement joins TRBV11-2 to TRBJ2-7; 10 positions match TRBD2. The CDR3 sequence is 14 residues long. Trimming at V came to 2 bases and at J to 5 bases, leaving 3 bases not matched to a gene. Germline V gene data show CDR1 as SGHAT and CDR2 as FQNNGV. The CDR3 reads CASSLLTSGNEQYF. The CDR3 nucleotides read TGTGCCAGCAGCTTACTCACTAGCGGGAACGAGCAGTACTTC.

This clone showed up just once. The chain recombines TRBV19 with TRBJ1-2, with D hard to call. The germline V gene has CDR1 LNHDA and CDR2 SQIVND (reference sequence). Trimming removed 5 bases from V and 9 bases from J, with 16 bases in between. The length of the CDR3 is 13 residues. The CDR3 coding sequence is TGTGCCAGTAGTTTTGGTTCTACTATTCGCTACACCTTC. It encodes CASSFGSTIRYTF.

The chain is built from TRBV19 and TRBJ1-1, with D perhaps matching TRBD1 (5 bases). Looked up from germline, CDR1 is LNHDA and CDR2 is SQIVND (reference sequence). The CDR3 consists of 13 residues. Trimming took 3 bases from V and 5 from J, leaving 10 bases between them. CDR3 nucleotides: TGTGCCAGTAGTATCCATCAGGGTACTGAAGCTTTCTTT. Its protein is CASSIHQGTEAFF.

The chain combines TRBV7-9 with TRBJ1-3, with D tentatively TRBD1 (5 bases). This CDR3 is 14 amino acids long. From germline, CDR1 is SEHNR and CDR2 FQNEAQ (reference sequence). Trimming removed 0 bases at V and 2 bases at J, with 5 bases between. In nucleotides, the CDR3 is TGTGCCAGCAGCTTAGCAGGGGCTGGAAACACCATATATTTT. It specifies CASSLAGAGNTIYF.

A note on this clone: The same CDR3 can be traced to other DNA sequences in this sample. J is TRBJ1-2 and V is TRBV12-3 or TRBV12-4; a possible D gene is TRBD1 (5 bases). The CDR3 totals 13 residues. Trimming pared 5 bases from V and 4 bases from J, leaving 11 bases between. CDR3 sequence: CASSPGTAYGYTF. In DNA form, the CDR3 reads TGTGCCAGCAGTCCCGGGACTGCCTATGGCTACACCTTC.

The gene calls are TRBV5-6 and TRBJ2-5; TRBD1 is a possible D gene (7 bases). Trimming shortened V by 4 bases and J by 5 bases, and 15 bases separated the two germline ends. The CDR3 spans 14 residues. CDR1 SGHDT and CDR2 YYEEEE come from the germline V gene. CDR3 in DNA: TGTGCCAGCAGCCTTGCAGGGGGACTCGAGACCCAGTACTTC. Residues: CASSLAGGLETQYF.

The rearrangement links TRBV28 to TRBJ1-1, with D perhaps TRBD1 (6 bases). V was pared by 4 bases and J by 7 bases, with 16 bases between. The germline V gene encodes CDR1 MDHEN and CDR2 SYDVKM. The CDR3 extends over 14 amino acids. The CDR3 DNA sequence: TGTGCCAGCAGTTCTCCGGGACAAGGCTATGAAGCTTTCTTT. It translates to CASSSPGQGYEAFF.

The V call is TRBV29-1, the J call TRBJ1-1, with D possibly matching TRBD1 (5 bases). Germline CDR1 is SQVTM and CDR2 is ANQGSEA. V was cut by 0 bases and J by 2 bases, with 13 bases left in between. The CDR3 has 15 residues. The CDR3 loop is CSVEEGQASNTEAFF. The CDR3 bases are TGCAGCGTTGAAGAGGGGCAGGCGAGCAACACTGAAGCTTTCTTT.

This clone was recorded only once. J is TRBJ2-1 and V is TRBV7-2; 14 nucleotides match TRBD2. V trimming: 4 bases; J trimming: 10 bases; junction bases outside the gene matches: 9. The CDR3 consists of 16 residues. The V gene's germline CDR1 is SGHTA and CDR2 FQGNSA. The CDR3 region has the DNA TGTGCCAGCAGCTGGCCGGGACTAGCGGGAGAAAGGGAGCAGTTCTTC. Translating it yields CASSWPGLAGEREQFF.

The chain combines TRBV12-3 or TRBV12-4 with TRBJ2-7, with D hard to call. The CDR3 is 13 residues long. Trimming cost V 4 bases and J 1 base, with 8 bases left between them. This CDR3 reads CASSSEESYEQYF. The CDR3 DNA reads as TGTGCCAGCAGTTCTGAGGAATCCTACGAGCAGTACTTC.

This clone was counted once. The V call is TRBV18, the J call TRBJ2-5; no definite D call. The CDR3 has 14 residues. The V and J ends lost 6 bases and 2 bases respectively, with 13 bases between them. Germline CDR1 KGHSH, CDR2 LQKENI. Here the CDR3 reads CASSPSRQQETQYF. The DNA of the CDR3 is TGTGCCAGCTCCCCCTCGCGCCAACAAGAGACCCAGTACTTC.

The chain has TRBV4-2 and TRBJ1-3; 8 bases match TRBD1. The J segment lost 0 bases and the V segment lost 1 base, leaving 11 bases of the junction unmatched. Germline CDR1 and CDR2: LGHNA and YNFKEQ. This CDR3 has 19 residues. The DNA of the CDR3 is TGTGCCAGCAGCCAAGCCGACAGGGGACCAGAGAGCTCTGGAAACACCATATATTTT. It is translated as CASSQADRGPESSGNTIYF.

The rearrangement links TRBV28 to TRBJ1-4; 9 bases agree with TRBD1. There are 18 residues in the CDR3. V shed 6 bases, J shed 4 bases, and the junction held 15 bases outside the gene matches. The germline V gene encodes CDR1 MDHEN and CDR2 SYDVKM. The CDR3 DNA reads TGTGCCAGCAGCCTAAAAGGCCCTTCGGACAGGGGTAATGAAAAACTGTTTTTT. Protein product: CASSLKGPSDRGNEKLFF. Full variable domain (rest looked up from reference TRBV28 and TRBJ1-4): DVKVTQSSRYLVKRTGEKVFLECVQDMDHENMFWYRQDPGLGLRLIYFSYDVKMKEKGDIPEGYSVSREKKERFSLILESASTNQTSMYLCASSLKGPSDRGNEKLFFGSGTQLSVL.

This chain links TRBV5-1 with TRBJ1-4; no firm D call. Trimming pared 2 bases from V and 0 bases from J, leaving 5 bases between. The germline V gene has CDR1 SGHRS and CDR2 YFSETQ. CDR3 length: 14 residues. CDR3 bases: TGCGCCAGCAGCTTAGCGTCAACTAATGAAAAACTGTTTTTT. Amino acids: CASSLASTNEKLFF.

The rearrangement joins TRBV6-5 to TRBJ2-7; D remains ambiguous. V was shortened by 0 bases and J by 1 base, with 10 bases between the two germline ends. The CDR3 totals 15 residues. Per germline, CDR1 MNHEY and CDR2 SVGAGI. CDR3 residues: CASSYSATFSYEQYF. The CDR3 coding sequence is TGTGCCAGCAGTTACTCCGCGACATTTTCCTACGAGCAGTACTTC.